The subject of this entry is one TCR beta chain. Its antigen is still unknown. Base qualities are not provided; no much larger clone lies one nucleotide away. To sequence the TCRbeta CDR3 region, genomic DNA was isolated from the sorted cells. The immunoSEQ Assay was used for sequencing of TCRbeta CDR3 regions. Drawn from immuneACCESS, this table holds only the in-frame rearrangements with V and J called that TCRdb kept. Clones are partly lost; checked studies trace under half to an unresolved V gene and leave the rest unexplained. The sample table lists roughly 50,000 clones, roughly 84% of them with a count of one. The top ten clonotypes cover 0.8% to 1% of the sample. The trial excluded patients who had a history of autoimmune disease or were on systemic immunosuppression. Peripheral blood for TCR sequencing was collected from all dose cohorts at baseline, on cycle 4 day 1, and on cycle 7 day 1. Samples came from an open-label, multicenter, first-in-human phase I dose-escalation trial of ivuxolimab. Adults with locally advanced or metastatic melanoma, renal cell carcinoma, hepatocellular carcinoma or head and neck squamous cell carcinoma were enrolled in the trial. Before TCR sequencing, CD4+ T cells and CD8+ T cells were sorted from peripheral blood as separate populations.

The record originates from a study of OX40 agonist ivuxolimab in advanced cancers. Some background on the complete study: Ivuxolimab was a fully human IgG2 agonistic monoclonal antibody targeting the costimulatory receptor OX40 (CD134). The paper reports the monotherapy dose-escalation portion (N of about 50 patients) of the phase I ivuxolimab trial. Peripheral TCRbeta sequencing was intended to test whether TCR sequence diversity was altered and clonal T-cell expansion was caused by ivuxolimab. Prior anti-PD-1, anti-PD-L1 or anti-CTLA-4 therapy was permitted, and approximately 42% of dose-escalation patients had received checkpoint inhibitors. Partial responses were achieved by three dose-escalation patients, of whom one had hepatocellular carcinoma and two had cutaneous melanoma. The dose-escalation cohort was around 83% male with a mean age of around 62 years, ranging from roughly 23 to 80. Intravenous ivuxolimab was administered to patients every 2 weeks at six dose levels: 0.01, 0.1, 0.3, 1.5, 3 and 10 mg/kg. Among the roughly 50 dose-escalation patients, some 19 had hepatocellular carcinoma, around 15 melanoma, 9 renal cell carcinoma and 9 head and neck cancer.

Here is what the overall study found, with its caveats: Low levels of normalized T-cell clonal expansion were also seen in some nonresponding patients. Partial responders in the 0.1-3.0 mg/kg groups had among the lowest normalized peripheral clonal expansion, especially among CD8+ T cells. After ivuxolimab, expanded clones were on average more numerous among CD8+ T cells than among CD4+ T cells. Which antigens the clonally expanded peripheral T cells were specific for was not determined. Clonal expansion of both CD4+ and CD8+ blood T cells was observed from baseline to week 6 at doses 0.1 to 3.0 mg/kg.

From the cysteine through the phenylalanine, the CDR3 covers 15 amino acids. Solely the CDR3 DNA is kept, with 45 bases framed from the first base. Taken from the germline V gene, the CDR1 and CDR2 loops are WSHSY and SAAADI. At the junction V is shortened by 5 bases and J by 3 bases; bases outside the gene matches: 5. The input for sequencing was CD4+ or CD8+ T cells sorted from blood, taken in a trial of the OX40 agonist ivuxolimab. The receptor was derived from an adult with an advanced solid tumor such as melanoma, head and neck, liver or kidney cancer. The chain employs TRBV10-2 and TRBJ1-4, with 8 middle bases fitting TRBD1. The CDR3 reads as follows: CASSLGQGANEKLFF. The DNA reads TGCGCCAGCAGTCTTGGACAGGGTGCTAATGAAAAACTGTTTTTT.